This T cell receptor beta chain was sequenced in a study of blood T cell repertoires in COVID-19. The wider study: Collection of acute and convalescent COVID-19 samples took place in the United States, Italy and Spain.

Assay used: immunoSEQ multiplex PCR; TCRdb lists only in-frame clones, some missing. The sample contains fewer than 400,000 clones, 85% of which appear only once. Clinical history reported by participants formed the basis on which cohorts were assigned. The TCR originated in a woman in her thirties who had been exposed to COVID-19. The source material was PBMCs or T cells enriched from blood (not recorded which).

In DNA, the CDR3 is TGTGCCTTCGGACAGGGAGGATCACCCCTCCACTTT. It is translated as CAFGQGGSPLHF. The V and J genes are TRBV30 and TRBJ1-6; 8 nucleotides match TRBD1. V lost 7 bases, J lost 10 bases, and 6 bases stayed unmatched. The CDR3 spans 12 residues. CDR1 is GTSNPN and CDR2 is SVGIG in the germline V gene (reference sequence).